What follows are 32 T cell receptor beta chains derived from one specimen sequenced in a study of shared clonotypes between healthy human individuals. The method was immunoSEQ multiplex PCR; TCRdb's version includes in-frame clones alone and lacks a portion of them. The table shows 450,000 to 500,000 clones, with 70% to 85% occurring only once. The sequenced sample was PBMCs. These receptor sequences come from a woman in her forties in good health. Some clones in this sample may be carry-over from other donors' samples.

The chain has TRBV29-1 and TRBJ2-1, with a possible D match to TRBD2 (5 bases). Trimming took off 6 bases at V and 8 bases at J, with 14 bases between the two ends. CDR3 length: 12 residues. Germline lookup yields CDR1 SQVTM and CDR2 ANQGSEA. This CDR3 reads CSVAPAGHEQFF. CDR3 nucleotides: TGCAGCGTGGCTCCTGCGGGTCATGAGCAGTTCTTC.

V usage is TRBV6-1 and J usage is TRBJ2-1; D is ambiguous. Germline values: CDR1 MNHNS, CDR2 SASEGT. Trimming removed 2 bases at V and 7 bases at J, with 9 bases between. The CDR3 contains 13 residues. The CDR3, as DNA: TGTGCCAGCAGTGAAACTTGGGGAAATGAGCAGTTCTTC. This codes for CASSETWGNEQFF.

The V and J genes are TRBV6-4 and TRBJ2-7, with TRBD2 as a possible D gene (5 bases). Trimming stripped 0 bases from V and 6 bases from J, with 12 bases between. Germline V gene data show CDR1 as MRHNA and CDR2 as SNTAGT. This CDR3 has 14 amino acids. The DNA of the CDR3 is TGTGCCAGCAGTGACTCGGTGGACTCCGGCGAGCAGTACTTC. Its translation is CASSDSVDSGEQYF.

This clone has only one observation. The chain links TRBV5-1 to TRBJ2-1; TRBD2 matches at 10 bases. After removal of 1 base from V and 9 bases from J, the junction contained 7 bases not matched to a gene. Germline loops: CDR1 SGHRS, CDR2 YFSETQ. There are 15 residues in the CDR3. The CDR3 DNA sequence: TGCGCCAGCAGCTTGCGGCTAGCGGGAGTCGGTGAGCAGTTCTTC. Translation: CASSLRLAGVGEQFF.

DNA of the CDR3: TGTGCCAGCAGCAACAACAGGGGGTATGAGCAGTTCTTC. Protein: CASSNNRGYEQFF. V is TRBV11-1 and J is TRBJ2-1, with 8 bases lining up with TRBD1. V trimming: 5 bases; J trimming: 8 bases; junction bases outside the gene matches: 5. This CDR3 has 13 amino acids. The germline V gene encodes CDR1 SGHAT and CDR2 FQDESV (reference sequence).

This clone appeared a single time. This rearrangement joins TRBV13 to TRBJ2-7; either TRBD1 or TRBD2 may fit D (5 bases each). V was clipped by 5 bases and J by 2 bases, with 13 bases between them. The CDR3 length is 14 residues. Germline CDR1 PRHDT, CDR2 FYEKMQ (reference sequence). CDR3 bases: TGTGCCAGCAGCGACTCAGGGACCGCCTACGAGCAGTACTTC. It yields the protein CASSDSGTAYEQYF.

This rearrangement joins TRBV20-1 to TRBJ1-5, with D hard to call. Germline V lookup: CDR1 DFQATT, CDR2 SNEGSKA (reference sequence). V was trimmed by 0 bases and J by 12 bases, leaving 9 bases between them. The CDR3 loop spans 11 amino acids. The CDR3 sequence is CSARDALGQHF. CDR3 coding DNA: TGCAGTGCTAGAGATGCCCTGGGCCAGCATTTT.

This clone was seen a handful of times. The same CDR3 is also encoded by other DNA sequences in this sample. The chain uses TRBV16 and TRBJ2-7; D is unresolved. Germline V lookup: CDR1 KGHSY, CDR2 FQNENV. Trimming removed 1 base at V and 1 base at J, with 2 bases between. This CDR3 has 12 residues. CDR3 nucleotides: TGTGCCAGCAGCCAATTGTCCTACGAGCAGTACTTC. Translation: CASSQLSYEQYF. Variable domain in full (rest from reference TRBV16 and TRBJ2-7): GEEVAQTPKHLVRGEGQKAKLYCAPIKGHSYVFWYQQVLKNEFKFLISFQNENVFDETGMPKERFSAKCLPNSPCSLEIQATKLEDSAVYFCASSQLSYEQYFGPGTRLTVT.

This chain uses TRBV6-1 with TRBJ1-5; D gene uncertain. CDR3 length: 14 residues. Germline V CDR1 and CDR2: MNHNS, SASEGT. Trimming took 4 bases from V and 3 from J, leaving 10 bases between them. In DNA, the CDR3 is TGTGCCAGCAGTGGCCGGGCCCCCAATCAGCCCCAGCATTTT. It is translated as CASSGRAPNQPQHF.

The chain links TRBV5-6 to TRBJ2-1, with D maybe TRBD1 (7 bases). Germline assignment: CDR1 SGHDT and CDR2 YYEEEE. The CDR3 length is 15 residues. Trimming took off 3 bases at V and 9 bases at J, with 19 bases between the two ends. Here the CDR3 DNA reads TGTGCCAGCAGCTCCCGACAGGGAGGCTTTCGTGAGCAGTTCTTC. Its translation is CASSSRQGGFREQFF.

The chain joins TRBV30 to TRBJ2-1; D gene unclear. This CDR3 spans 13 amino acids. Per the germline V gene, CDR1 is GTSNPN and CDR2 is SVGIG (reference sequence). V dropped 2 bases and J dropped 1 base, with 6 bases sitting between them. The CDR3 sequence: CAWSLNSYNEQFF. The CDR3 DNA reads as TGTGCCTGGAGTTTGAATTCCTACAATGAGCAGTTCTTC. The full variable domain, rest sourced from reference TRBV30 and TRBJ2-1, is SQTIHQWPATLVQPVGSPLSLECTVEGTSNPNLYWYRQAAGRGLQLLFYSVGIGQISSEVPQNLSASRPQDRQFILSSKKLLLSDSGFYLCAWSLNSYNEQFFGPGTRLTVL.

The sample holds one count of this clone. The chain employs TRBV6-5 and TRBJ1-1, with 7 bases matching TRBD1. From germline, CDR1 is MNHEY and CDR2 SVGAGI. CDR3 length: 13 amino acids. J was trimmed by 1 base and V by 6 bases; bases with no gene match: 2. CDR3 nucleotides: TGTGCCAGCAGGACAGGGCAGAACACTGAAGCTTTCTTT. Translated, it gives CASRTGQNTEAFF.

The gene calls are TRBV7-9 and TRBJ1-1; 11 bases line up with TRBD1. This CDR3 is built from 18 residues. The germline V gene has CDR1 SEHNR and CDR2 FQNEAQ (reference sequence). Unmatched junction bases numbered 8, after V lost 1 base and J lost 1 base. The CDR3 sequence is CASSLGRGTGGRNTEAFF. In DNA form, the CDR3 reads TGTGCCAGCAGCTTAGGAAGGGGGACAGGGGGTAGGAACACTGAAGCTTTCTTT.

A few counts support this clone. This chain joins TRBV11-1 and TRBJ2-3, with D perhaps TRBD2 (5 bases). V lost 5 bases to trimming and J lost 6 bases, with 15 bases between them. Germline CDR1 is SGHAT and CDR2 is FQDESV (reference sequence). The length of the CDR3 is 14 residues. CDR3 sequence reads: CASSPRTGEDTQYF. The DNA of the CDR3 is TGTGCCAGCAGCCCTCGGACTGGGGAGGATACGCAGTATTTT.

The table lists this clone with a few counts. The V call is TRBV5-1, the J call TRBJ1-1; D not resolved. The V and J ends lost 4 bases and 5 bases respectively, with 9 bases between them. The germline V gene has CDR1 SGHRS and CDR2 YFSETQ. The CDR3 sequence is 12 residues long. The CDR3 coding sequence is TGCGCCAGCAGCACGAAGGGAACTGAAGCTTTCTTT. This sequence encodes CASSTKGTEAFF.

The chain has TRBV7-9 and TRBJ2-1, with 8 bases identical to TRBD2. Per germline, CDR1 SEHNR and CDR2 FQNEAQ (reference sequence). The V segment lost 5 bases and the J segment 6 bases; nucleotides outside the gene matches: 9. This CDR3 is built from 15 residues. DNA for the CDR3: TGTGCCAGCAGCCTTAGCGGGGACACAGGCAATGAGCAGTTCTTC. It encodes CASSLSGDTGNEQFF.

This clone was seen just once. This chain uses TRBV27 with TRBJ1-2, with 10 bases lining up with TRBD1. Looked up from germline, CDR1 is MNHEY and CDR2 is SMNVEV (reference sequence). Unmatched junction bases numbered 14, after V lost 8 bases and J lost 5 bases. The CDR3 spans 16 residues. The CDR3 loop reads CASGSQTGGDGYGYTF. The DNA of the CDR3 is TGTGCCAGCGGGTCCCAGACAGGGGGCGACGGTTATGGCTACACCTTC.

J is TRBJ2-7 and V is TRBV28; D possibly corresponds to TRBD2 (6 bases). The CDR3 sequence is 15 residues long. The V gene lost 7 bases and the J gene lost 0 bases, with 16 bases spanning the gap. In germline, CDR1 is MDHEN, CDR2 SYDVKM. The CDR3 sequence is CASTPSGDTSYEQYF. CDR3 bases: TGTGCCAGCACCCCTTCGGGAGACACCTCCTACGAGCAGTACTTC.

The V call is TRBV5-4, the J call TRBJ2-2; 8 bases map to TRBD2. After removal of 5 bases from V and 6 bases from J, the junction contained 12 bases not matched to a gene. Germline CDR1 SGHNT, CDR2 YYREEE (reference sequence). This CDR3 has 16 amino acids. This chain's CDR3 is CASRPGGVPGSGELFF. CDR3 nucleotides: TGTGCCAGCAGGCCCGGGGGGGTTCCCGGTTCCGGGGAGCTGTTTTTT.

This sequence joins TRBV28 and TRBJ2-7; 9 bases are a match to TRBD1. Per the germline V gene, CDR1 is MDHEN and CDR2 is SYDVKM. V was clipped by 1 base and J by 3 bases; unmatched bases: 7. The CDR3 runs 16 residues. The CDR3 here is CASSLFSDRGNYEQYF. The CDR3 DNA reads as TGTGCCAGCAGTTTATTTTCGGACAGGGGAAACTACGAGCAGTACTTC. Together with reference TRBV28 and TRBJ2-7, the CDR3 gives the full variable domain: DVKVTQSSRYLVKRTGEKVFLECVQDMDHENMFWYRQDPGLGLRLIYFSYDVKMKEKGDIPEGYSVSREKKERFSLILESASTNQTSMYLCASSLFSDRGNYEQYFGPGTRLTVT.

This chain connects TRBV7-2 to TRBJ2-3, with D possibly matching TRBD2 (5 bases). Germline V gene sequence: CDR1 SGHTA, CDR2 FQGNSA. The CDR3 sequence is 18 residues long. V was cut by 3 bases and J by 0 bases, with 19 bases left in between. The CDR3 DNA reads TGTGCCAGCAGCTTCGGAGTGCTAGCAGAATCTAGCACAGATACGCAGTATTTT. Translation: CASSFGVLAESSTDTQYF.

This clone came up once. The identical CDR3 is also encoded by other nucleotide sequences in the sample. The CDR3 loop reads CASSIGGALGYNEQFF. The CDR3 DNA sequence: TGTGCCAGTAGTATAGGGGGCGCGCTGGGCTACAATGAGCAGTTCTTC. The genes are TRBV19 and TRBJ2-1; a possible D gene is TRBD1 (5 bases). The CDR3 has 16 amino acids. Germline V lookup: CDR1 LNHDA, CDR2 SQIVND (reference sequence). V gave up 1 base and J gave up 3 bases, with 13 bases separating them. The full variable domain, with the rest looked up from reference TRBV19 and TRBJ2-1, is DGGITQSPKYLFRKEGQNVTLSCEQNLNHDAMYWYRQDPGQGLRLIYYSQIVNDFQKGDIAEGYSVSREKKESFPLTVTSAQKNPTAFYLCASSIGGALGYNEQFFGPGTRLTVL.

The V gene is TRBV27, the J gene TRBJ1-2; TRBD1 agrees at 7 bases. The junction had 6 bases not matched to a gene; V was cut back by 6 bases and J by 2 bases. From germline, CDR1 is MNHEY and CDR2 SMNVEV (reference sequence). The CDR3 has 14 residues. CDR3 coding DNA: TGTGCCAGCAGGGGCAGGGGGGACAACTATGGCTACACCTTC. Protein sequence: CASRGRGDNYGYTF.

V gene TRBV10-3 combines with J gene TRBJ2-1, with 8 bases fitting TRBD2. The CDR3 covers 14 residues. Germline loops: CDR1 ENHRY, CDR2 SYGVKD. Losses at the gene ends were 5 bases for V and 6 bases for J; bases not matched to a gene: 6. This chain's CDR3 is CAISSTGTSNEQFF. The CDR3 DNA sequence: TGTGCCATCAGTTCCACCGGGACTAGCAATGAGCAGTTCTTC.

This chain connects TRBV28 to TRBJ1-1; D is perhaps TRBD1 (6 bases). Germline values: CDR1 MDHEN, CDR2 SYDVKM. The CDR3 is 12 residues long. Trimming stripped 1 base from V and 11 bases from J, with 11 bases between. The CDR3 reads CASSLFRGGAFF. The CDR3 DNA is TGTGCCAGCAGTTTATTTCGGGGGGGCGCTTTCTTT.

The chain recombines TRBV28 with TRBJ1-1, with a weak D call TRBD1 (6 bases). V dropped 5 bases and J dropped 4 bases, with 17 bases sitting between them. The length of the CDR3 is 15 residues. Germline V lookup: CDR1 MDHEN, CDR2 SYDVKM. This CDR3 reads CASSAYRDLATEAFF. For the CDR3, the DNA is TGTGCCAGCAGTGCGTACAGGGATTTGGCCACTGAAGCTTTCTTT.

V usage is TRBV18 and J usage is TRBJ1-2, with 11 bases lining up with TRBD1. The J segment lost 8 bases and the V segment lost 5 bases, leaving 13 bases of the junction unmatched. The germline gives CDR1 KGHSH, CDR2 LQKENI. CDR3 length: 16 residues. The CDR3 sequence is CASSSSAGQGVLGYTF. CDR3 bases: TGTGCCAGCTCATCGAGTGCGGGACAGGGGGTCTTGGGCTACACCTTC.

The J gene is TRBJ2-7, the V gene TRBV5-6; D remains unclear. The V gene lost 5 bases and the J gene lost 1 base, with 13 bases spanning the gap. This CDR3 has 14 amino acids. Germline V gene sequence: CDR1 SGHDT, CDR2 YYEEEE. CDR3 sequence reads: CASSKPGVSYEQYF. CDR3 nucleotides: TGTGCCAGCAGTAAGCCTGGGGTTTCCTACGAGCAGTACTTC.

The V call is TRBV19, the J call TRBJ2-2; D remains unclear. CDR3 length: 14 residues. V was shortened by 6 bases and J by 9 bases, with 17 bases between the two germline ends. Germline V lookup: CDR1 LNHDA, CDR2 SQIVND (reference sequence). The CDR3 loop is CASRPATVGRELFF. The DNA for the CDR3 is TGTGCCAGTAGGCCCGCGACGGTAGGGCGGGAGCTGTTTTTT.

CDR3 DNA: TGTGCCAGCAGCTTAGGGCTAGCGGAGTACAATGAGCAGTTCTTC. This codes for CASSLGLAEYNEQFF. V and J are TRBV7-3 and TRBJ2-1, with 7 bases matching TRBD2. The CDR3 is 15 residues long. The V gene end was trimmed by 2 bases and the J gene end by 4 bases; junction bases not matched to a gene: 5. Germline V gene lookup returns CDR1 SGHTA and CDR2 FQGTGA.

A remark on this clone: Additional DNA sequences in this sample encode the identical CDR3. The chain links TRBV2 to TRBJ2-7; 7 bases fit TRBD1. This CDR3 contains 12 residues. Germline assignment: CDR1 SNHLY and CDR2 FYNNEI. J lost 5 bases, V lost 6 bases, and 4 bases had no gene match. This CDR3 is CASSTGADEQYF. The CDR3, as DNA: TGTGCCAGCAGCACAGGGGCCGACGAGCAGTACTTC.

The rearrangement uses TRBV2 and TRBJ2-1; possible D gene TRBD1, 6 bases. From germline, CDR1 is SNHLY and CDR2 FYNNEI. The CDR3 consists of 13 residues. The V end lost 11 bases, the J end lost 4 bases, and 15 bases lay between the germline ends. The CDR3: CACSRDKYNEQFF. DNA of the CDR3: TGTGCCTGCTCCCGGGACAAATACAATGAGCAGTTCTTC.